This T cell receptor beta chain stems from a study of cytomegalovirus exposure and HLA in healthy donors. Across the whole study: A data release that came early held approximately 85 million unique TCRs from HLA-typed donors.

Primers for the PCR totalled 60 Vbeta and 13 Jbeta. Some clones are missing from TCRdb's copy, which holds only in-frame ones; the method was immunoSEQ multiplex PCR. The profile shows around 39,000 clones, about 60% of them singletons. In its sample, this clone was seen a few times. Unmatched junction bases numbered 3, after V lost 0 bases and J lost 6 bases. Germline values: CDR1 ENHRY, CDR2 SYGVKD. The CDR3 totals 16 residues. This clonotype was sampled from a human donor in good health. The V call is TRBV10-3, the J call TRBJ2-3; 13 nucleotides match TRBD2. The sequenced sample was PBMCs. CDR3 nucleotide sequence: TGTGCCATCAGTGAGTCGACTAGCGGGGGGTCTGATACGCAGTATTTT. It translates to CAISESTSGGSDTQYF.